The clone carrying this T cell receptor beta chain was observed many times. The antigen is not known. Germline trimming cut 1 base from V and 3 bases from J; bases unmatched to any gene: 5. Germline V CDR1 and CDR2: MNHNS, SASEGT. The CDR3 is made up of 15 amino acids. The source material, RNA transcripts, was used to amplify TCR beta CDR3 regions. RT-PCR in the first round (using the HTBI primer set) targeted the TCR CDR3. TCRdb recomputed calls from the multiplex PCR reads with MiXCR, one row per CDR3 protein. The sample lists 540,000 or so distinct CDR3 sequences; around 45% were seen once. This sample stems from a study of T cells in Graves' hyperthyroidism and ophthalmopathy. Study-wide results and limits: Ophthalmopathy was identified by the model a median roughly six months ahead of onset. A model using 13 V-J features told ophthalmopathy apart from stable hyperthyroidism.

The rearrangement joins TRBV6-1 to TRBJ2-7; 8 bases align to TRBD2. Sequencing was carried out using peripheral blood or thyroid tissue (not recorded which). The origin of this receptor is an adult woman with Graves' disease, either hyperthyroidism or ophthalmopathy (not recorded which). CDR3: CASSEGAGGGYEQYF. The CDR3 DNA sequence: TGTGCCAGCAGTGAAGGGGCGGGGGGCGGCTACGAGCAGTACTTC.